The clone carrying this T cell receptor beta chain was found many times. Its target is unknown. Clinical symptoms, serum thyroxine and TRAb, thyroid ultrasound and orbital computed tomography were used for the diagnoses. Regions amplified from RNA transcripts were the TCR beta CDR3 regions. The study used the HTBI primer set for a first-round RT-PCR of the TCR CDR3. A single record per CDR3 protein comes from TCRdb applying MiXCR to the multiplex PCR reads. The data hold 450,000 to 700,000 distinct CDR3 sequences, with under 60% observed a single time. The data stem from a study of T cells in Graves' hyperthyroidism and ophthalmopathy. Findings and limits, study-wide: A model using 13 V-J features told ophthalmopathy apart from stable hyperthyroidism. Blood held most thyroid clonotypes expanded above 0.001 frequency. Onset of ophthalmopathy came a median around 6.5 months after the model predicted it.

The sequenced material came from peripheral blood or thyroid tissue (not recorded which). The sequence came from an adult woman with Graves' disease, either hyperthyroidism or ophthalmopathy (not recorded which).

As DNA, the CDR3 is TGTGCCAGCAGTTGGGACAGGGCTATGGCTTTCTTT. Protein product: CASSWDRAMAFF. The genes are TRBV12-3 or TRBV12-4 and TRBJ1-1; 9 nucleotides align to TRBD1. This CDR3 has 12 amino acids. J gave up 11 bases and V 4 bases, and 5 bases lay outside the gene matches.